The 11 T cell receptor beta chains in this list originate from one sample, sequenced in a study of cytomegalovirus exposure and HLA in healthy donors. Amplification used 60 Vbeta primers and 13 Jbeta primers. Sequencing was performed with immunoSEQ multiplex PCR; in TCRdb, only in-frame clones are kept and a portion is missing. Its table records about 170,000 clones. Specimen: PBMCs. The source is a woman in her sixties or seventies in good health and CMV-seronegative.

DNA for the CDR3: TGTGCCAGCAGCCCTGGACAGCGAGCAACTAATGAAAAACTGTTTTTT. Protein sequence: CASSPGQRATNEKLFF. V is TRBV11-2 and J is TRBJ1-4, with a possible D match to TRBD1 (6 bases). V dropped 5 bases and J dropped 0 bases, with 13 bases sitting between them. Germline CDR1 is SGHAT and CDR2 is FQNNGV. This CDR3 region has 16 residues.

The genes are TRBV9 and TRBJ1-2; the match to TRBD1 covers 8 bases. This CDR3 spans 13 amino acids. V was pared by 4 bases and J by 8 bases, with 7 bases of the junction left unmatched. The germline CDR1 and CDR2 sequences are SGDLS and YYNGEE. CDR3 coding DNA: TGTGCCAGCAGCTTCTCGACAGGGGAGGGCTACACCTTC. Translation: CASSFSTGEGYTF.

V gene TRBV11-2 combines with J gene TRBJ2-1; 7 positions agree with TRBD2. Germline V CDR1 and CDR2: SGHAT, FQNNGV. The length of the CDR3 is 14 residues. J lost 6 bases, V lost 3 bases, and 5 bases had no gene match. The CDR3 region has the DNA TGTGCCAGCAGCTTTAGAGGGAGGGTCAATGAGCAGTTCTTC. Amino acids: CASSFRGRVNEQFF.

About this clone: Other DNA sequences in this specimen translate into the identical CDR3. The chain has TRBV18 and TRBJ2-7, with D tentatively TRBD1 (5 bases). The V end was cut by 3 bases, the J end by 1 base, with 7 bases between. Germline-derived CDR1 and CDR2 are KGHSH and LQKENI. The CDR3 loop spans 13 amino acids. CDR3 residues: CASSPQGSYEQYF. The CDR3 coding sequence is TGTGCCAGCTCACCGCAGGGATCCTACGAGCAGTACTTC.

The J gene is TRBJ1-1, the V gene TRBV5-4; D perhaps matches TRBD1 (6 bases). The CDR3 sequence is 14 residues long. The germline V and J ends were trimmed by 5 bases and 5 bases, with 16 bases remaining between them. Germline V gene data show CDR1 as SGHNT and CDR2 as YYREEE (reference sequence). DNA of the CDR3: TGTGCCAGCAGTTCCGGGACAATGGGGACTGAAGCTTTCTTT. Amino acid sequence: CASSSGTMGTEAFF. The entire variable domain, with the rest obtained from reference TRBV5-4 and TRBJ1-1, is as follows: ETGVTQSPTHLIKTRGQQVTLRCSSQSGHNTVSWYQQALGQGPQFIFQYYREEENGRGNFPPRFSGLQFPNYSSELNVNALELDDSALYLCASSSGTMGTEAFFGQGTRLTVV.

The rearrangement joins TRBV5-1 to TRBJ2-7; 10 bases map to TRBD1. V lost 4 bases to trimming and J lost 6 bases; unmatched junction nucleotides: 4. The V gene's germline CDR1 is SGHRS and CDR2 YFSETQ. The CDR3 has 13 residues. CDR3 coding DNA: TGCGCCAGCAGCCGGGACAGGGGAAGCGAGCAGTACTTC. Protein sequence: CASSRDRGSEQYF.

V gene TRBV28 combines with J gene TRBJ1-2, with D maybe TRBD1 (6 bases). Germline assignment: CDR1 MDHEN and CDR2 SYDVKM. Between the trimmed V and J ends, which lost 3 bases and 7 bases, there was a span of 12 bases. The CDR3 contains 13 residues. The DNA of the CDR3 is TGTGCCAGCAGTTTGTCCAGGGGACGTGGCTACACCTTC. Its protein product is CASSLSRGRGYTF.

V is TRBV4-2 and J is TRBJ2-7; D possibly corresponds to TRBD1 (6 bases). With 4 bases removed from V and 2 bases from J, the gap between germline ends came to 15 bases. The germline gives CDR1 LGHNA, CDR2 YNFKEQ. The length of the CDR3 is 15 residues. The CDR3 spells CASSRVRQAAYEQYF. DNA of the CDR3: TGTGCCAGCAGCCGGGTTCGACAGGCCGCCTACGAGCAGTACTTC.

This chain uses TRBV27 with TRBJ2-3; weak D call: TRBD2 (5 bases). Trimming stripped 1 base from V and 0 bases from J, with 14 bases between. This CDR3 comprises 17 residues. In germline, CDR1 is MNHEY, CDR2 SMNVEV (reference sequence). This CDR3 is CASSLLYSAGSTDTQYF. The CDR3, as DNA: TGTGCCAGCAGTTTATTGTACAGCGCGGGTAGCACAGATACGCAGTATTTT.

The chain couples TRBV19 to TRBJ1-1; a possible D gene is TRBD1 (5 bases). The CDR3 contains 13 residues. V shed 10 bases and J shed 0 bases, with 12 bases lying between them. The germline gives CDR1 LNHDA, CDR2 SQIVND (reference sequence). Here the CDR3 reads CATSGGMNTEAFF. The CDR3 DNA reads as TGTGCCACCTCCGGGGGGATGAACACTGAAGCTTTCTTT.

V usage is TRBV7-2 and J usage is TRBJ2-5; perhaps TRBD2 as D (6 bases). CDR1 SGHTA and CDR2 FQGNSA come from the germline V gene. The CDR3 length is 16 residues. Trimming stripped 6 bases from V and 7 bases from J, with 24 bases between. The CDR3: CASSIVGGLALGTQYF. The CDR3 DNA follows: TGTGCCAGCAGTATTGTTGGTGGTCTAGCGTTGGGGACCCAGTACTTC.